The rows below give T cell receptor beta chains drawn from one sample of a study of T-cell memory formation after mild COVID-19. TCRdb recomputed calls from the 5' RACE reads with MiXCR, one row per CDR3 protein. This sample has 200,000 to 250,000 distinct CDR3 sequences, with 9.5% to 10% found just once. What was sequenced was PBMCs or a T cell subset sorted from them (not recorded which). These receptors were obtained from a man between 18 and 35 years old who had mild COVID-19 (a few samples of this study predate the infection). Cell type and time point are not known. CDR3s include the opening cysteine and the closing phenylalanine or tryptophan. Each record gives: J gene, clone size, D gene, V gene, CDR3 DNA, CDR3 protein. D genes are given only for firm matches. Not all rows give a size; the values are once, few, many and, for expanded clones, a class.

j_call: TRBJ1-1; clone_size: few; d_call: .; v_call: TRBV5-1; cdr3_nt: TGCGCCAGCAGCCTGCGCCAGGGACAACCAGGAACTGAAGCTTTCTTT; cdr3_aa: CASSLRQGQPGTEAFF
j_call: TRBJ1-4; clone_size: .; d_call: .; v_call: TRBV12-3/TRBV12-4; cdr3_nt: TGTGCCAGCACAACCGGGGCCCTAGGTGAAAAACTGTTTTTT; cdr3_aa: CASTTGALGEKLFF
j_call: TRBJ1-6; clone_size: few; d_call: .; v_call: TRBV7-9; cdr3_nt: TGTGCCAGCAGCCCGGGGTCTGGGACAAATAATTCACCCCTCCACTTT; cdr3_aa: CASSPGSGTNNSPLHF
j_call: TRBJ1-1; clone_size: few; d_call: .; v_call: TRBV7-2; cdr3_nt: TGTGCCAGCAGCCCAACACCGCTGAACACTGAAGCTTTCTTT; cdr3_aa: CASSPTPLNTEAFF
j_call: TRBJ2-7; clone_size: few; d_call: TRBD2; v_call: TRBV6-5; cdr3_nt: TGTGCCAGCAGTAGTTACACCAGCGGGGGGGCTGACCGGTTGTACGAGCAGTACTTC; cdr3_aa: CASSSYTSGGADRLYEQYF
j_call: TRBJ2-1; clone_size: many; d_call: .; v_call: TRBV7-3; cdr3_nt: TGTGCCAGCAGCTTATACGGCCTAGATGAGCAGTTCTTC; cdr3_aa: CASSLYGLDEQFF
j_call: TRBJ2-3; clone_size: .; d_call: TRBD2; v_call: TRBV6-1; cdr3_nt: TGTGCCAGCAGTGCCGCGGGGGGGCTCACAGATACGCAGTATTTT; cdr3_aa: CASSAAGGLTDTQYF
j_call: TRBJ2-5; clone_size: .; d_call: TRBD1; v_call: TRBV7-9; cdr3_nt: TGTGCCAGCAGCCAAGGGACAGTAGAGACCCAGTACTTC; cdr3_aa: CASSQGTVETQYF
j_call: TRBJ1-6; clone_size: few; d_call: TRBD1; v_call: TRBV4-3; cdr3_nt: TGCGCCAGCAGCCTAGTCGGACAGGGGGTGGAAAATTCACCCCTCCACTTT; cdr3_aa: CASSLVGQGVENSPLHF
j_call: TRBJ1-1; clone_size: .; d_call: .; v_call: TRBV29-1; cdr3_nt: TGCAGCGTTGGGGGCAGGCTCATGAACACTGAAGCTTTCTTT; cdr3_aa: CSVGGRLMNTEAFF
j_call: TRBJ2-5; clone_size: few; d_call: .; v_call: TRBV7-9; cdr3_nt: TGTGCCAGCAGCTTAGGCGGGACGGAAAGTAAAGAGACCCAGTACTTC; cdr3_aa: CASSLGGTESKETQYF
j_call: TRBJ2-1; clone_size: few; d_call: TRBD2; v_call: TRBV6-5; cdr3_nt: TGTGCCAGCAGTACTAAGCTCGGGGGGGCCCGGGAGCAGTTCTTC; cdr3_aa: CASSTKLGGAREQFF
j_call: TRBJ2-3; clone_size: many; d_call: TRBD1; v_call: TRBV18; cdr3_nt: TGTGCCAGCTCCCGGACAGGGGGAGATACGCAGTATTTT; cdr3_aa: CASSRTGGDTQYF
j_call: TRBJ2-7; clone_size: many; d_call: .; v_call: TRBV29-1; cdr3_nt: TGCAGCGTCGCCCTACCCGACTCCGACGAGCAGTACTTC; cdr3_aa: CSVALPDSDEQYF
j_call: TRBJ1-2; clone_size: few; d_call: .; v_call: TRBV5-1; cdr3_nt: TGCGCCAGCAGCCCCGGCGGGGGCGGTAACTATGGCTACACCTTC; cdr3_aa: CASSPGGGGNYGYTF
j_call: TRBJ1-6; clone_size: .; d_call: .; v_call: TRBV9; cdr3_nt: TGTGCCAGCAGCGTAGGTTGGCAATCTAATTCACCCCTCCACTTT; cdr3_aa: CASSVGWQSNSPLHF
j_call: TRBJ1-5; clone_size: many; d_call: TRBD1; v_call: TRBV7-8; cdr3_nt: TGTGCCAGCAGCTTAGAGGGACAGTGGAGCAATCAGCCCCAGCATTTT; cdr3_aa: CASSLEGQWSNQPQHF
j_call: TRBJ1-4; clone_size: .; d_call: .; v_call: TRBV2; cdr3_nt: TGTGCCAGCAGTGAGATCCTTCTCCCAAGAGGACTGTTTTTT; cdr3_aa: CASSEILLPRGLFF
j_call: TRBJ2-2; clone_size: few; d_call: TRBD1; v_call: TRBV7-2; cdr3_nt: TGTGCCAGCAGTTACGTTTCGACAGGGTTGGGGTCCGGGGAGCTGTTTTTT; cdr3_aa: CASSYVSTGLGSGELFF
j_call: TRBJ2-7; clone_size: many; d_call: .; v_call: TRBV21-1; cdr3_nt: TGTGCCAGCAGCATTGGGACAGGGAAGAGGTACTACGAGCAGTACTTC; cdr3_aa: CASSIGTGKRYYEQYF
j_call: TRBJ2-5; clone_size: .; d_call: .; v_call: TRBV12-3/TRBV12-4; cdr3_nt: TGTGCCAGCACCCAGAACCGGGGACAAGAGACCCAGTACTTC; cdr3_aa: CASTQNRGQETQYF
j_call: TRBJ2-3; clone_size: few; d_call: .; v_call: TRBV7-2; cdr3_nt: TGTGCCAGCAGCTTGGACAGACATACGCAGTATTTT; cdr3_aa: CASSLDRHTQYF
j_call: TRBJ1-5; clone_size: .; d_call: .; v_call: TRBV6-2/TRBV6-3; cdr3_nt: TGTGCCAGCAGCTCGTTGTGGGGTTATAGCAATCAGCCCCAGCATTTT; cdr3_aa: CASSSLWGYSNQPQHF